Listed here are 12 T cell receptor beta chains from one sample, sequenced in a study of PD-1 blockade in mismatch repair-deficient tumors (dated by TCRdb to 2016 to 2017). The time point label on this specimen signifies: peripheral blood before pembrolizumab. To prepare the library, the immunoSEQ multiplex PCR assay was applied. As stored in TCRdb, this immuneACCESS dataset retains in-frame rearrangements with V and J assigned. A fraction of the clones does not appear; measured against another copy, unresolved V genes explain less than half of the discrepancy, and the remainder lacks a known reason. The sample has about 49,000 clones on record, 70% to 85% of them singletons. Jointly, the top ten make up roughly 3.5% of the sample. The starting material was PBMCs, obtained before pembrolizumab treatment. These receptors originate from an adult with mismatch repair-deficient cancer.

The gene calls are TRBV6-4 and TRBJ1-2, with D tentatively TRBD1 (6 bases). Germline V gives CDR1 MRHNA, CDR2 SNTAGT. Trimming removed 5 bases from V and 8 bases from J, with 21 bases in between. CDR3 length: 15 amino acids. CDR3 amino acids: CASSPEQGQPSGYTF. In DNA, the CDR3 is TGTGCCAGCAGTCCCGAACAGGGCCAACCCAGCGGCTACACCTTC.

This clone has a single count. V usage is TRBV14 and J usage is TRBJ2-1; D is perhaps TRBD2 (6 bases). V was clipped by 1 base and J by 4 bases, with 17 bases between them. The CDR3 is 17 residues long. Germline CDR1 SGHDN, CDR2 FVKESK. DNA of the CDR3: TGTGCCAGCAGCCAAGGTGAGGGCGAAGGAGGGTACAATGAGCAGTTCTTC. Protein: CASSQGEGEGGYNEQFF.

The chain employs TRBV18 and TRBJ2-5; D not certain. There are 12 residues in the CDR3. Trimming removed 2 bases at V and 6 bases at J, with 7 bases between. From germline, CDR1 is KGHSH and CDR2 LQKENI. The CDR3 region is CASSPDTQTQYF. CDR3 in DNA: TGTGCCAGCTCACCAGATACCCAGACCCAGTACTTC.

The chain combines TRBV6-6 with TRBJ2-5; 11 bases match TRBD1. V trimming: 7 bases; J trimming: 5 bases; junction bases outside the gene matches: 9. Germline V gene sequence: CDR1 MNHNY, CDR2 SVGAGI (reference sequence). CDR3 length equals 15 residues. The CDR3 DNA sequence: TGTGCCAGCACCCCCGGACAGGGGGCTTGGGAGACCCAGTACTTC. Protein: CASTPGQGAWETQYF.

The chain is built from TRBV7-6 and TRBJ1-4; D is uncertain. The V end was cut by 5 bases, the J end by 6 bases, with 10 bases between. Germline V gene sequence: CDR1 SGHVS, CDR2 FNYEAQ. CDR3 length equals 13 residues. CDR3 bases: TGTGCCAGCAGCCCCAGCTTAGATGAAAAACTGTTTTTT. Protein product: CASSPSLDEKLFF.

In this sample, this clone turned up once. CDR3 in amino acids: CASSHDRGEQYF. The CDR3 nucleotides read TGTGCCAGCAGCCACGACAGGGGCGAGCAGTACTTC. The chain combines TRBV14 with TRBJ2-7; 8 bases align to TRBD1. V lost 3 bases to trimming and J lost 6 bases; unmatched junction nucleotides: 1. Germline lookup yields CDR1 SGHDN and CDR2 FVKESK. The CDR3 consists of 12 residues.

The rearrangement uses TRBV30 and TRBJ2-1; D possibly corresponds to TRBD2 (6 bases). Between the trimmed V and J ends, which lost 3 bases and 0 bases, there was a span of 9 bases. The CDR3 contains 14 residues. Germline-derived CDR1 and CDR2 are GTSNPN and SVGIG (reference sequence). CDR3 DNA sequence: TGTGCCTGGAGCCGGGGGAGCTCCTACAATGAGCAGTTCTTC. Translating gives CAWSRGSSYNEQFF.

The chain recombines TRBV18 with TRBJ2-7; D not resolved. This CDR3 has 13 amino acids. The germline V and J ends were trimmed by 2 bases and 3 bases, with 8 bases remaining between them. Germline V CDR1 and CDR2: KGHSH, LQKENI. The CDR3 nucleotides are TGTGCCAGCTCACCATTGGCAAACTACGAGCAGTACTTC. As protein: CASSPLANYEQYF.

The chain carries TRBV28 and TRBJ1-2; a possible D gene is TRBD1 (5 bases). This CDR3 contains 12 residues. CDR1 and CDR2 from the germline V gene are MDHEN and SYDVKM. V was pared by 9 bases and J by 8 bases, with 16 bases between. Written as DNA, the CDR3 is TGTGCCAGTGGACACGGGTATTGGGGCTACACCTTC. Translating it yields CASGHGYWGYTF.

The CDR3 bases are TGTGCCAGCAGCAAGGGGCCCGACTTACTAGCGGGAGGGACCGGGGAGCTGTTTTTT. This codes for CASSKGPDLLAGGTGELFF. The chain is built from TRBV21-1 and TRBJ2-2; the table calls TRBD2, which could not be checked here. TRBV21-1 is classified as a pseudogene. The CDR3 covers 19 residues.

CDR3 sequence (DNA): TGTGCCAGTAGTTATGTGGGACTAGCGGGAGGGCCGGGCGGTAATGAGCAGTTCTTC. Amino acids: CASSYVGLAGGPGGNEQFF. The chain carries TRBV19 and TRBJ2-1; 16 positions match TRBD2. V shed 5 bases and J 7 bases; nucleotides not matched to a gene: 14. The germline V gene encodes CDR1 LNHDA and CDR2 SQIVND (reference sequence). The CDR3 extends over 19 amino acids.

The genes are TRBV7-3 and TRBJ1-1; D is perhaps TRBD1 (5 bases). This CDR3 region has 14 residues. Trimming pared 2 bases from V and 1 base from J, leaving 8 bases between. Germline CDR1 and CDR2: SGHTA and FQGTGA. CDR3 coding DNA: TGTGCCAGCAGCTTAGGGGCAGCGAACACTGAAGCTTTCTTT. This sequence encodes CASSLGAANTEAFF.